The source of this T cell receptor (beta chain) is a study of CD8 T cells in ankylosing spondylitis. The study's findings and limits: What seemed typical of ankylosing spondylitis blood was a TCR beta motif built from several highly homologous variants. Some of the motif variants had earlier been found in reactive arthritis patients' fluid and blood.

TCRdb ran MiXCR on the 5' RACE reads and lists one entry per CDR3 protein. This sample has 700,000 to 850,000 distinct CDR3 sequences, with 12% found just once. This clonotype was observed a few times. The antigen is unknown. V was trimmed by 3 bases and J by 7 bases, leaving 9 bases between them. The CDR3 sequence is 12 residues long. CDR1 and CDR2 from the germline V gene are SGDLS and YYNGEE. What was sequenced was blood, either unsorted or a sorted T cell fraction (not recorded which). The V gene is TRBV9, the J gene TRBJ2-3, with D possibly matching TRBD2 (5 bases). The sequence was collected from a male donor with ankylosing spondylitis. The CDR3 bases are TGTGCCAGCAGCGCCCGGAGGCATACGCAGTATTTT. Translation gives CASSARRHTQYF.